The 18 T cell receptor beta chains listed next were all sequenced from one sample in a study of T cell changes during pregnancy in multiple sclerosis. Libraries were prepared by immunoSEQ multiplex PCR; TCRdb keeps only in-frame clonotypes and omits some of them. The table lists roughly 46,000 clones, 90% to 95% of them singletons. Sequencing was performed on CD8+ T cells from peripheral blood mononuclear cells, taken in the first trimester of pregnancy. The receptors here all came from a female donor with multiple sclerosis, enrolled in a pregnancy study.

This clone was counted once. This rearrangement joins TRBV7-9 to TRBJ2-1; 8 bases map to TRBD2. V was pared by 2 bases and J by 1 base, with 1 base of the junction left unmatched. Germline CDR1 and CDR2: SEHNR and FQNEAQ (reference sequence). The length of the CDR3 is 15 residues. CDR3 sequence: CASSLIAGSYNEQFF. CDR3 sequence (DNA): TGTGCCAGCAGCTTAATAGCGGGGTCCTACAATGAGCAGTTCTTC.

Here the CDR3 DNA reads TGTGCCAGCAGCTCCGGGACAGGGGAAGAGACCCAGTACTTC. Amino acids: CASSSGTGEETQYF. The chain couples TRBV13 to TRBJ2-5; TRBD1 aligns across 10 bases. Germline V gene lookup returns CDR1 PRHDT and CDR2 FYEKMQ (reference sequence). The CDR3 consists of 14 residues. V gave up 4 bases and J gave up 3 bases; unmatched junction bases: 2.

This chain uses TRBV6-5 with TRBJ1-2; 9 bases are a match to TRBD1. The CDR3 is 14 amino acids. V was clipped by 5 bases and J by 4 bases; unmatched bases: 5. Germline V gives CDR1 MNHEY, CDR2 SVGAGI. CDR3 DNA sequence: TGTGCCAGCAGTCCTACAGGGGGCTCCTATGGCTACACCTTC. It codes for CASSPTGGSYGYTF.

The chain carries TRBV5-1 and TRBJ1-2; D perhaps matches TRBD1 (5 bases). Germline V gene sequence: CDR1 SGHRS, CDR2 YFSETQ. The CDR3 runs 13 residues. Trimming removed 7 bases at V and 6 bases at J, with 16 bases between. In nucleotides, the CDR3 is TGCGCCAGCTCGGTACCCGGGGGGGATGGCTACACCTTC. Amino acid sequence: CASSVPGGDGYTF. Full variable domain (outside the CDR3, taken from reference TRBV5-1 and TRBJ1-2): KAGVTQTPRYLIKTRGQQVTLSCSPISGHRSVSWYQQTPGQGLQFLFEYFSETQRNKGNFPGRFSGRQFSNSRSEMNVSTLELGDSALYLCASSVPGGDGYTFGSGTRLTVV.

This clone came up once. V and J are TRBV2 and TRBJ1-5; D remains unclear. Trimming took 1 base from V and 3 from J, leaving 7 bases between them. Germline V gives CDR1 SNHLY, CDR2 FYNNEI. This CDR3 is built from 14 residues. This CDR3 reads CASSEGPNNQPQHF. The CDR3 DNA reads as TGTGCCAGCAGTGAAGGGCCGAACAATCAGCCCCAGCATTTT.

The chain carries TRBV19 and TRBJ2-7; D call uncertain. Deletions cut 5 bases from V and 0 bases from J, with 11 bases between. The CDR3 contains 14 residues. Per germline, CDR1 LNHDA and CDR2 SQIVND (reference sequence). CDR3 sequence: CASSVHKFSYEQYF. CDR3 sequence (DNA): TGTGCCAGTAGTGTACACAAATTCTCCTACGAGCAGTACTTC. Based on the CDR3 plus reference TRBV19 and TRBJ2-7, the full variable domain is DGGITQSPKYLFRKEGQNVTLSCEQNLNHDAMYWYRQDPGQGLRLIYYSQIVNDFQKGDIAEGYSVSREKKESFPLTVTSAQKNPTAFYLCASSVHKFSYEQYFGPGTRLTVT.

V gene TRBV15 combines with J gene TRBJ2-1, with D unresolved. Germline V lookup: CDR1 LNHNV, CDR2 YYDKDF (reference sequence). The CDR3 totals 11 residues. V dropped 1 base and J dropped 10 bases, with 5 bases sitting between them. CDR3 protein: CATSRGGEQFF. The CDR3 DNA is TGTGCCACCAGCAGAGGTGGCGAGCAGTTCTTC.

This clone came up a few times. The V gene is TRBV27, the J gene TRBJ1-5, with D uncertain. Germline V gives CDR1 MNHEY, CDR2 SMNVEV (reference sequence). The CDR3 has 13 amino acids. V lost 6 bases to trimming and J lost 0 bases, with 6 bases between them. The CDR3 loop is CASSPSSNQPQHF. CDR3 nucleotides: TGTGCCAGCAGCCCTAGTAGCAATCAGCCCCAGCATTTT.

The genes are TRBV2 and TRBJ1-1; perhaps TRBD1 as D (5 bases). Trimming left V 6 bases short and J 7 bases short, with 15 bases between. Germline V CDR1 and CDR2: SNHLY, FYNNEI. There are 13 residues in the CDR3. CDR3 nucleotide sequence: TGTGCCAGCAGCCCCTTCAGGGAGGGTGAAGCTTTCTTT. Translating gives CASSPFREGEAFF.

The J gene is TRBJ2-1, the V gene TRBV20-1; maybe TRBD2 (5 bases). Germline assignment: CDR1 DFQATT and CDR2 SNEGSKA (reference sequence). The V end was cut by 4 bases, the J end by 8 bases, with 9 bases between. The length of the CDR3 is 11 residues. The CDR3 DNA follows: TGCAGTGCTAAGGGAGACCATGAGCAGTTCTTC. It yields the protein CSAKGDHEQFF.

This rearrangement joins TRBV7-9 to TRBJ2-7, with a weak D call TRBD2 (6 bases). Between the trimmed V and J ends, which lost 1 base and 1 base, there was a span of 8 bases. The CDR3 length is 14 residues. Germline V gives CDR1 SEHNR, CDR2 FQNEAQ (reference sequence). CDR3 protein: CASSLEGRSYEQYF. The CDR3 DNA follows: TGTGCCAGCAGCTTAGAAGGGAGGTCCTACGAGCAGTACTTC.

The gene calls are TRBV6-4 and TRBJ2-2; 11 positions agree with TRBD2. Unmatched junction bases numbered 4, after V lost 1 base and J lost 6 bases. CDR1 is MRHNA, CDR2 SNTAGT, per germline. The CDR3 totals 16 residues. The CDR3 reads CASSDLAGGSAGELFF. The CDR3 coding sequence is TGTGCCAGCAGTGACTTAGCGGGGGGGTCCGCCGGGGAGCTGTTTTTT.

The chain combines TRBV29-1 with TRBJ2-1, with 8 nucleotides matching TRBD2. The CDR3 length is 15 residues. Trimming at V came to 2 bases and at J to 6 bases, leaving 9 bases not matched to a gene. The germline V gene encodes CDR1 SQVTM and CDR2 ANQGSEA. The CDR3 spells CSVESGGPPFNEQFF. The CDR3 DNA is TGCAGCGTTGAATCGGGGGGGCCTCCGTTCAATGAGCAGTTCTTC.

The V call is TRBV29-1, the J call TRBJ2-7, with TRBD1 matching over 7 bases. The CDR3 consists of 12 residues. Germline-derived CDR1 and CDR2 are SQVTM and ANQGSEA. Trimming at V came to 7 bases and at J to 2 bases, leaving 5 bases not matched to a gene. The CDR3 loop reads CSAVTGAYEQYF. In DNA form, the CDR3 reads TGCAGCGCCGTCACAGGGGCCTACGAGCAGTACTTC.

The V gene is TRBV7-8, the J gene TRBJ1-2; D possibly corresponds to TRBD1 (5 bases). The CDR3 consists of 14 residues. The germline CDR1 and CDR2 sequences are SGHVS and FQNEAQ. V was trimmed by 3 bases and J by 6 bases, leaving 14 bases between them. The CDR3 coding sequence is TGTGCCAGCAGCTTCTCAGGGTTTTCGGATGGCTACACCTTC. Its protein is CASSFSGFSDGYTF.

This chain uses TRBV27 with TRBJ2-7; D is possibly TRBD1 (6 bases). Trimming cost V 1 base and J 2 bases, with 9 bases left between them. Germline V gene lookup returns CDR1 MNHEY and CDR2 SMNVEV (reference sequence). The CDR3 runs 14 residues. The CDR3 sequence is CASSLWAGAYEQYF. In nucleotides, the CDR3 is TGTGCCAGCAGTTTATGGGCAGGGGCCTACGAGCAGTACTTC.

V is TRBV7-2 and J is TRBJ2-2, with 7 bases aligning to TRBD1. The CDR3 is made up of 16 amino acids. V trimming: 5 bases; J trimming: 7 bases; junction bases outside the gene matches: 13. Germline V CDR1 and CDR2: SGHTA, FQGNSA. The CDR3 sequence is CASSITLATGLGELFF. For the CDR3, the DNA is TGTGCCAGCAGCATCACATTAGCGACAGGGCTCGGGGAGCTGTTTTTT.

The J gene is TRBJ2-7, the V gene TRBV15; a possible D gene is TRBD1 (5 bases). The CDR3 contains 14 residues. The germline CDR1 and CDR2 sequences are LNHNV and YYDKDF (reference sequence). V lost 3 bases, J lost 2 bases, and 11 bases lay in between. This CDR3 reads CATSRDTTTYEQYF. CDR3 DNA: TGTGCCACCAGCAGGGACACAACCACCTACGAGCAGTACTTC.